One and the same sample provided the 19 T cell receptor beta chains below, sequenced in a study of cytomegalovirus exposure and HLA in healthy donors. The PCR was carried out with 60 Vbeta primers and 13 Jbeta primers. TCRdb keeps only in-frame clones here, not all; method: immunoSEQ multiplex PCR. This repertoire shows 140,000 to 150,000 clones, approximately 82% found once; its top ten account for more than 9.5%. Sequenced: PBMCs. All receptors come from a woman aged 60-75 years in good health and CMV-seropositive.

The chain carries TRBV19 and TRBJ2-1, with 9 nucleotides matching TRBD2. Trimming took 7 bases from V and 0 from J; bases not matched to a gene: 4. The CDR3 runs to 15 residues. Germline V gene sequence: CDR1 LNHDA, CDR2 SQIVND (reference sequence). CDR3 region: CASTIAGDSYNEQFF. The DNA of the CDR3 is TGTGCCAGTACCATAGCGGGAGACTCCTACAATGAGCAGTTCTTC.

This chain connects TRBV6-6 to TRBJ2-3; D might be TRBD2 (5 bases). The germline V gene has CDR1 MNHNY and CDR2 SVGAGI (reference sequence). The V end lost 3 bases, the J end lost 5 bases, and 18 bases lay between the germline ends. The CDR3 has 16 amino acids. This CDR3 reads CASSYGGRGFGDTQYF. CDR3 sequence (DNA): TGTGCCAGCAGTTATGGTGGGAGAGGGTTTGGAGATACGCAGTATTTT.

The chain employs TRBV19 and TRBJ1-1; a weak D match, TRBD1 (5 bases). The CDR3 is 13 amino acids. With 4 bases removed from V and 4 bases from J, the gap between germline ends came to 10 bases. Germline lookup yields CDR1 LNHDA and CDR2 SQIVND (reference sequence). CDR3 sequence: CASSRGGSTEAFF. Written as DNA, the CDR3 is TGTGCCAGTAGTAGGGGCGGGAGCACTGAAGCTTTCTTT.

The chain recombines TRBV30 with TRBJ1-1, with a weak D call TRBD1 (5 bases). Germline CDR1 GTSNPN, CDR2 SVGIG (reference sequence). The CDR3 covers 13 residues. Trimming pared 1 base from V and 3 bases from J, leaving 9 bases between. CDR3 sequence (DNA): TGTGCCTGGAGTGGGCGGGGGTACACTGAAGCTTTCTTT. Its protein product is CAWSGRGYTEAFF.

Here the CDR3 reads CASSPGRGAEAFF. The DNA for the CDR3 is TGTGCCAGCTCCCCGGGGCGGGGTGCTGAAGCTTTCTTT. The rearrangement joins TRBV18 to TRBJ1-1, with D tentatively TRBD1 (5 bases). Looked up from germline, CDR1 is KGHSH and CDR2 is LQKENI. The V end lost 6 bases, the J end lost 6 bases, and 14 bases lay between the germline ends. This CDR3 contains 13 residues.

The chain has TRBV28 and TRBJ1-2, with a possible D match to TRBD1 (5 bases). Trimming took 1 base from V and 8 from J, leaving 11 bases between them. Germline lookup yields CDR1 MDHEN and CDR2 SYDVKM. The length of the CDR3 is 13 residues. The CDR3 here is CASSLYRHRGYTF. DNA of the CDR3: TGTGCCAGCAGTTTATACCGTCACAGGGGCTACACCTTC.

The chain joins TRBV6-1 to TRBJ2-3; TRBD2 matches at 11 bases. This CDR3 has 14 amino acids. V lost 11 bases and J lost 5; bases outside the gene matches: 9. CDR1 and CDR2 (germline): MNHNS, SASEGT. The DNA for the CDR3 is TGTGCCGGCGAGACTAGCGGGATGGGAGATACGCAGTATTTT. Translating gives CAGETSGMGDTQYF.

The chain employs TRBV27 and TRBJ1-1; D is possibly TRBD1 (5 bases). V was pared by 4 bases and J by 3 bases, with 15 bases between. This CDR3 is built from 15 residues. Germline CDR1 is MNHEY and CDR2 is SMNVEV (reference sequence). CDR3 amino acids: CASSSRQLGDTEAFF. In DNA, the CDR3 is TGTGCCAGCAGTTCCCGACAGCTTGGGGACACTGAAGCTTTCTTT.

Remarks on this clone: As the CDR3 is not closed by the conserved phenylalanine or tryptophan, this likely results from a read error. The chain couples TRBV6-5 to TRBJ2-7; 8 bases line up with TRBD2. This CDR3 comprises 13 residues. Germline CDR1 MNHEY, CDR2 SVGAGI. Trimming took 6 bases from V and 6 from J; bases not matched to a gene: 7. The CDR3 DNA sequence: TGTGCCAGCAGGGGTCTAGCGGGTCCCGAGCAGTACTGC. Residues: CASRGLAGPEQYC.

V and J are TRBV2 and TRBJ1-3; D is perhaps TRBD1 (6 bases). V lost 3 bases to trimming and J lost 5 bases, with 11 bases between them. Germline V gene data show CDR1 as SNHLY and CDR2 as FYNNEI. The CDR3 totals 14 residues. The CDR3 region has the DNA TGTGCCAGCAGTGATCAGGGGTTAAGAAACACCATATATTTT. It specifies CASSDQGLRNTIYF.

The chain joins TRBV28 to TRBJ2-1; 11 nucleotides align to TRBD2. This CDR3 region has 18 residues. The V segment lost 5 bases and the J segment 0 bases; nucleotides outside the gene matches: 9. CDR1 is MDHEN, CDR2 SYDVKM, per germline. The CDR3 region is CASSPQASGRSSYNEQFF. DNA of the CDR3: TGTGCCAGCAGTCCTCAAGCTAGCGGGAGGAGCTCCTACAATGAGCAGTTCTTC.

The V call is TRBV7-2, the J call TRBJ1-1; 9 bases agree with TRBD1. Germline trimming cut 1 base from V and 5 bases from J; bases unmatched to any gene: 8. The germline V gene encodes CDR1 SGHTA and CDR2 FQGNSA. The CDR3 has 16 residues. This chain's CDR3 is CASSLGLGTGNTEAFF. DNA for the CDR3: TGTGCCAGCAGCTTAGGGCTGGGGACAGGGAATACTGAAGCTTTCTTT.

V is TRBV7-2 and J is TRBJ2-2, with TRBD1 identical over 7 bases. The CDR3 contains 17 residues. After removal of 5 bases from V and 3 bases from J, the junction contained 12 bases not matched to a gene. Germline V gene lookup returns CDR1 SGHTA and CDR2 FQGNSA. The CDR3 region has the DNA TGTGCCAGCAGCCGAAGTGGTAGGGGGCGGGACACCGGGGAGCTGTTTTTT. The encoded protein is CASSRSGRGRDTGELFF. The full variable domain, its missing parts supplied by reference TRBV7-2 and TRBJ2-2, is GAGVSQSPSNKVTEKGKDVELRCDPISGHTALYWYRQSLGQGLEFLIYFQGNSAPDKSGLPSDRFSAERTGGSVSTLTIQRTQQEDSAVYLCASSRSGRGRDTGELFFGEGSRLTVL.

V and J are TRBV5-1 and TRBJ2-5; D may be TRBD2 (7 bases). Germline loops: CDR1 SGHRS, CDR2 YFSETQ. The CDR3 totals 14 residues. V lost 4 bases and J lost 4, with 14 bases in between. CDR3 coding DNA: TGCGCCAGCAGCATGGTGGGAGGGGGAGAGACCCAGTACTTC. It codes for CASSMVGGGETQYF.

J is TRBJ2-1 and V is TRBV19; 7 nucleotides match TRBD2. V lost 7 bases, J lost 0 bases, and 3 bases stayed unmatched. Germline lookup yields CDR1 LNHDA and CDR2 SQIVND (reference sequence). This CDR3 has 14 residues. The CDR3 is CASTASGSYNEQFF. The DNA for the CDR3 is TGTGCCAGTACCGCTAGCGGCTCCTACAATGAGCAGTTCTTC.

The chain employs TRBV5-1 and TRBJ2-1, with 10 bases that match TRBD2. The CDR3 is 14 amino acids. V trimming: 4 bases; J trimming: 9 bases; junction bases outside the gene matches: 7. The V gene's germline CDR1 is SGHRS and CDR2 YFSETQ. The CDR3 bases are TGCGCCAGCAGCGGGGCTAGCGGGAGCAGTGAGCAGTTCTTC. Its protein product is CASSGASGSSEQFF.

The count of this clone is one. The rearrangement uses TRBV30 and TRBJ1-1, with 7 bases fitting TRBD1. This CDR3 comprises 12 residues. The junction had 5 bases not matched to a gene; V was cut back by 3 bases and J by 7 bases. Germline V gene lookup returns CDR1 GTSNPN and CDR2 SVGIG (reference sequence). Here the CDR3 reads CAWRRQGREAFF. CDR3 DNA: TGTGCCTGGAGGCGACAGGGCCGTGAAGCTTTCTTT.

Only one count was recorded for this clone. The chain carries TRBV27 and TRBJ2-7; D is perhaps TRBD2 (6 bases). The CDR3 extends over 12 amino acids. Per the germline V gene, CDR1 is MNHEY and CDR2 is SMNVEV (reference sequence). Trimming cost V 10 bases and J 4 bases, with 14 bases left between them. The CDR3 is CATAGPFYEQYF. Here the CDR3 DNA reads TGTGCCACCGCGGGACCATTTTACGAGCAGTACTTC.

The chain combines TRBV27 with TRBJ2-6; D not certain. CDR1 is MNHEY, CDR2 SMNVEV, per germline (reference sequence). The CDR3 covers 17 residues. Trimming removed 3 bases at V and 3 bases at J, with 15 bases between. The CDR3 DNA reads as TGTGCCAGCAGTTTTCGCCAGGCGCCTGGTGGGGCCAACGTCCTGACTTTC. Protein: CASSFRQAPGGANVLTF.